Each of the 30 T cell receptor beta chains below was sequenced from the same sample in a study of identical twins. TCRdb independently ran MiXCR on the 5' RACE reads; one entry per CDR3 protein. The sample has fewer than 550,000 distinct CDR3 sequences; 14% are singletons. The same specimen was also included in a second study, on yellow fever vaccine responses in identical twins.

The specimen sequenced was CD4+ T cells sorted from blood. The receptor set was obtained from a young woman in good health.

There are a few counts of this clonotype. The CDR3: CASSSSHTQYF. As DNA, the CDR3 is TGTGCCAGCAGCTCGTCGCATACGCAGTATTTT. This chain connects TRBV7-9 to TRBJ2-3; D is unresolved. The germline CDR1 and CDR2 sequences are SEHNR and FQNEAQ (reference sequence). Trimming removed 4 bases from V and 7 bases from J, with 6 bases in between. The CDR3 extends over 11 amino acids.

The V call is TRBV3-1, the J call TRBJ2-2; the D gene is possibly TRBD2 (5 bases). Germline CDR1 reads LGHDT; CDR2 reads YNNKEL (reference sequence). V lost 2 bases, J lost 6 bases, and 10 bases lay in between. The CDR3 sequence is 14 residues long. CDR3 DNA: TGTGCCAGCAGCCAACTCGGGGATCCCGGGGAGCTGTTTTTT. It codes for CASSQLGDPGELFF.

As for this clonotype: A junction boundary mismatches the germline segment, possibly from a read error. This chain joins TRBV12-3 or TRBV12-4 and TRBJ2-7; 10 positions match TRBD1. The CDR3 extends over 15 amino acids. The CDR3 here is CASSSSGQGSFEQYF. CDR3 nucleotide sequence: TGTGCCAGCAGCTCCTCGGGACAGGGGTCCTTCGAGCAGTACTTC.

This chain joins TRBV7-2 and TRBJ2-5, with D hard to call. With 1 base removed from V and 2 bases from J, the gap between germline ends came to 11 bases. In germline, CDR1 is SGHTA, CDR2 FQGNSA. The CDR3 has 15 amino acids. Written as DNA, the CDR3 is TGTGCCAGCAGCTTAGAAGAGGTTCAGCAAGAGACCCAGTACTTC. Residues: CASSLEEVQQETQYF.

This clonotype was observed many times. This sequence joins TRBV4-1 and TRBJ2-7; D unresolved. Looked up from germline, CDR1 is MGHRA and CDR2 is YSYEKL. This CDR3 spans 14 amino acids. Deletions cut 0 bases from V and 1 base from J, with 7 bases between. CDR3 in DNA: TGCGCCAGCAGCCAAGAAACGCTTTCCTACGAGCAGTACTTC. Encoded protein: CASSQETLSYEQYF.

This clonotype has at least ten counts. V is TRBV5-1 and J is TRBJ2-1, with a tentative D call TRBD2 (6 bases). CDR1 SGHRS and CDR2 YFSETQ come from the germline V gene. Trimming removed 2 bases from V and 2 bases from J, with 14 bases in between. The CDR3 loop spans 16 amino acids. CDR3 DNA: TGCGCCAGCAGCTTTAGCGGCGATCCTACCTACAATGAGCAGTTCTTC. Protein: CASSFSGDPTYNEQFF.

As regards this clonotype: A read error may produce the germline difference seen at one junction end. V gene TRBV27 combines with J gene TRBJ2-1, with 10 bases aligning to TRBD1. CDR3 length equals 13 residues. Germline CDR1 and CDR2: MNHEY and SMNVEV (reference sequence). The CDR3 region is CASALDRGTGVIF. CDR3 DNA: TGTGCCAGTGCCCTTGACCGCGGGACAGGGGTGATCTTC.

The CDR3 is CATSDFRRLLAKNIQYF. CDR3 coding DNA: TGTGCCACCAGTGATTTCCGCAGGCTTCTAGCCAAAAACATTCAGTACTTC. The genes are TRBV24-1 and TRBJ2-4; D is unresolved. V dropped 1 base and J dropped 0 bases, with 12 bases sitting between them. The CDR3 has 17 residues. CDR1 and CDR2 from the germline V gene are KGHDR and SFDVKD.

A few counts support this clonotype. V is TRBV7-8 and J is TRBJ2-3; the match to TRBD1 covers 10 bases. This CDR3 is built from 15 residues. Per germline, CDR1 SGHVS and CDR2 FQNEAQ. V shed 5 bases and J 5 bases; nucleotides not matched to a gene: 7. DNA for the CDR3: TGTGCCAGCAGCGGTGACAGGGGGCGAATAGATACGCAGTATTTT. As protein: CASSGDRGRIDTQYF. The full variable domain, completed using reference TRBV7-8 and TRBJ2-3, is GAGVSQSPRYKVAKRGQDVALRCDPISGHVSLFWYQQALGQGPEFLTYFQNEAQLDKSGLPSDRFFAERPEGSVSTLKIQRTQQEDSAVYLCASSGDRGRIDTQYFGPGTRLTVL.

This clonotype was observed many times. This chain uses TRBV3-1 with TRBJ1-4; possible D gene TRBD1, 5 bases. CDR3 length equals 12 residues. Germline V CDR1 and CDR2: LGHDT, YNNKEL (reference sequence). V gave up 2 bases and J gave up 15 bases, with 13 bases separating them. In nucleotides, the CDR3 is TGTGCCAGCAGCCAATCTGGGACGGGGTTGTTTTTT. Encoded protein: CASSQSGTGLFF. Supplemented by reference TRBV3-1 and TRBJ1-4, the full variable domain reads DTAVSQTPKYLVTQMGNDKSIKCEQNLGHDTMYWYKQDSKKFLKIMFSYNNKELIINETVPNRFSPKSPDKAHLNLHINSLELGDSAVYFCASSQSGTGLFFGSGTQLSVL.

This clonotype was counted only a few times. The chain has TRBV6-6 and TRBJ2-4, with 8 bases fitting TRBD2. V lost 6 bases, J lost 8 bases, and 6 bases stayed unmatched. This CDR3 is built from 13 residues. The germline CDR1 and CDR2 sequences are MNHNY and SVGAGI (reference sequence). CDR3 region: CASSPPGGDIQYF. The DNA for the CDR3 is TGTGCCAGCAGCCCCCCCGGGGGGGACATTCAGTACTTC.

The sample holds a few counts of this clonotype. This chain connects TRBV7-9 to TRBJ2-5, with D tentatively TRBD2 (5 bases). This CDR3 is 13 amino acids long. The germline CDR1 and CDR2 sequences are SEHNR and FQNEAQ (reference sequence). V was cut by 2 bases and J by 4 bases, with 8 bases left in between. The CDR3, as DNA: TGTGCCAGCAGCTTACAGGCGGGAGAGACCCAGTACTTC. This translates into CASSLQAGETQYF.

This clonotype has a handful of counts. The chain carries TRBV6-1 and TRBJ1-1, with TRBD1 matching over 8 bases. There are 15 residues in the CDR3. J was trimmed by 1 base and V by 7 bases; bases with no gene match: 8. Germline V gives CDR1 MNHNS, CDR2 SASEGT. The CDR3 loop reads CASTARTGRNTEAFF. CDR3 DNA: TGTGCCAGCACCGCGAGGACAGGGAGGAACACTGAAGCTTTCTTT.

The chain uses TRBV10-3 and TRBJ2-1; 7 nucleotides line up with TRBD2. Germline values: CDR1 ENHRY, CDR2 SYGVKD. The CDR3 is 14 amino acids. V was clipped by 5 bases and J by 6 bases; unmatched bases: 7. CDR3 DNA sequence: TGTGCCATCAGTCCAAGCGGGGCCAGCAATGAGCAGTTCTTC. This encodes CAISPSGASNEQFF.

This clonotype has a handful of counts. The chain combines TRBV9 with TRBJ2-4, with TRBD2 identical over 14 bases. CDR1 is SGDLS and CDR2 is YYNGEE in the germline V gene. The length of the CDR3 is 18 residues. V dropped 4 bases and J dropped 0; count of bases not matched to a gene: 6. CDR3 in amino acids: CASSPRTSGGLAKNIQYF. The CDR3 DNA sequence: TGTGCCAGCAGCCCACGGACTAGCGGGGGGCTAGCCAAAAACATTCAGTACTTC.

This clonotype was recorded a few times. The CDR3 DNA is TGCAGTGCTAGTGCAGGGGGCTACGAGCAGTACTTC. Its protein is CSASAGGYEQYF. This rearrangement joins TRBV20-1 to TRBJ2-7, with 7 bases that match TRBD1. The germline gives CDR1 DFQATT, CDR2 SNEGSKA (reference sequence). V shed 3 bases and J 3 bases; nucleotides not matched to a gene: 2. CDR3 length: 12 residues.

This chain's CDR3 is CASSPGQPRTDTQYF. CDR3 DNA sequence: TGTGCCAGCTCGCCGGGACAGCCTCGCACAGATACGCAGTATTTT. The chain has TRBV18 and TRBJ2-3, with 7 positions matching TRBD1. In germline, CDR1 is KGHSH, CDR2 LQKENI. Trimming at V came to 6 bases and at J to 1 base, leaving 7 bases not matched to a gene. This CDR3 has 15 amino acids.

This clonotype was found a few times. V is TRBV6-1 and J is TRBJ2-2; D unclear. The ends were cut back, 6 bases at V and 1 base at J, with 12 bases in the middle. Germline CDR1 and CDR2: MNHNS and SASEGT. This CDR3 is built from 15 residues. The CDR3 protein is CASSFANMNTGELFF. The CDR3 DNA sequence: TGTGCCAGCAGCTTCGCCAATATGAACACCGGGGAGCTGTTTTTT.

This clonotype turned up a few times. The gene calls are TRBV13 and TRBJ2-1; unclear D gene. The length of the CDR3 is 12 residues. Germline assignment: CDR1 PRHDT and CDR2 FYEKMQ (reference sequence). V shed 5 bases and J shed 15 bases, with 17 bases lying between them. CDR3 protein: CASSGRSPTLFF. The DNA of the CDR3 is TGTGCCAGCAGCGGTCGTAGCCCCACGCTGTTCTTC.

This clonotype was picked up many times. This rearrangement joins TRBV15 to TRBJ2-3; D perhaps matches TRBD2 (5 bases). In germline, CDR1 is LNHNV, CDR2 YYDKDF (reference sequence). Trimming cost V 1 base and J 14 bases, with 16 bases left between them. The CDR3 loop spans 13 amino acids. This chain's CDR3 is CATSRGSGSLGYF. The CDR3 DNA reads as TGTGCCACCAGCAGAGGGTCGGGATCCCTCGGGTATTTT.

V usage is TRBV7-6 and J usage is TRBJ2-3; TRBD2 matches 8 bases. Germline CDR1 is SGHVS and CDR2 is FNYEAQ. CDR3 size: 15 residues. The junction had 5 bases not matched to a gene; V was cut back by 5 bases and J by 1 base. CDR3 DNA sequence: TGTGCCAGCAGCCCCACACTAGCGGGCACAGATACGCAGTATTTT. Translation gives CASSPTLAGTDTQYF.

The rearrangement uses TRBV6-2 or TRBV6-3 and TRBJ2-5; D gene uncertain. Trimming left V 5 bases short and J 2 bases short, with 9 bases between. CDR3 length: 13 residues. CDR1 is MNHEY, CDR2 SVGEGT, per germline. The CDR3 DNA is TGTGCCAGCAGTCACGGGCTTCAAGAGACCCAGTACTTC. It encodes CASSHGLQETQYF.

The chain links TRBV2 to TRBJ1-5; tentative D call: TRBD1 (6 bases). CDR1 and CDR2 (germline): SNHLY, FYNNEI. This CDR3 has 13 residues. V was pared by 8 bases and J by 6 bases, with 14 bases between. The CDR3 DNA reads as TGTGCCAGCCACAGGGAAAGAGGTCAGCCCCAGCATTTT. Amino acids: CASHRERGQPQHF. The full variable domain, completed using reference TRBV2 and TRBJ1-5, is EPEVTQTPSHQVTQMGQEVILRCVPISNHLYFYWYRQILGQKVEFLVSFYNNEISEKSEIFDDQFSVERPDGSNFTLKIRSTKLEDSAMYFCASHRERGQPQHFGDGTRLSIL.

This clonotype was detected a few times. The chain combines TRBV9 with TRBJ2-3, with 9 bases matching TRBD2. The CDR3 is 16 amino acids. Losses at the gene ends were 4 bases for V and 1 base for J; bases not matched to a gene: 7. Looked up from germline, CDR1 is SGDLS and CDR2 is YYNGEE. The CDR3 region is CASSRGSSGGTDTQYF. DNA of the CDR3: TGTGCCAGCAGCCGAGGATCTAGCGGGGGCACAGATACGCAGTATTTT. Full variable domain (outside the CDR3, taken from reference TRBV9 and TRBJ2-3): DSGVTQTPKHLITATGQRVTLRCSPRSGDLSVYWYQQSLDQGLQFLIQYYNGEERAKGNILERFSAQQFPDLHSELNLSSLELGDSALYFCASSRGSSGGTDTQYFGPGTRLTVL.

The sample holds a few counts of this clonotype. CDR3 coding DNA: TGTGCCAGTGGACAGGGGATTTCACCCCTCCACTTT. Translation gives CASGQGISPLHF. The chain employs TRBV6-5 and TRBJ1-6; 9 bases are a match to TRBD1. The length of the CDR3 is 12 residues. Germline V CDR1 and CDR2: MNHEY, SVGAGI. Trimming took 9 bases from V and 9 from J; bases not matched to a gene: 3.

The CDR3 is CASIRTGGPLDTQYF. Here the CDR3 DNA reads TGTGCCAGCATTCGAACGGGGGGGCCTTTAGATACGCAGTATTTT. The V gene is TRBV7-8, the J gene TRBJ2-3; 8 bases are shared with TRBD2. Germline assignment: CDR1 SGHVS and CDR2 FQNEAQ. The CDR3 is 15 amino acids. The junction had 11 bases not matched to a gene; V was cut back by 7 bases and J by 5 bases.

The rearrangement links TRBV5-1 to TRBJ2-7, with 8 bases lining up with TRBD1. With 3 bases clipped from V and 2 bases from J, the junction kept 4 bases outside the gene matches. The CDR3 length is 14 residues. Germline CDR1 and CDR2: SGHRS and YFSETQ. For the CDR3, the DNA is TGCGCCAGCAGCTCCGGACAGGGTCCCTACGAGCAGTACTTC. Encoded protein: CASSSGQGPYEQYF.

This chain connects TRBV6-5 to TRBJ2-3; D not resolved. The CDR3 totals 13 residues. The germline gives CDR1 MNHEY, CDR2 SVGAGI. The V end was cut by 1 base, the J end by 2 bases, with 4 bases between. For the CDR3, the DNA is TGTGCCAGCAGTTACTGGGACACAGATACGCAGTATTTT. This gives the protein CASSYWDTDTQYF.

This clonotype occurred many times. This chain uses TRBV28 with TRBJ2-7; D possibly corresponds to TRBD1 (5 bases). Germline V gene sequence: CDR1 MDHEN, CDR2 SYDVKM. This CDR3 comprises 13 residues. Trimming removed 6 bases from V and 2 bases from J, with 11 bases in between. The CDR3 protein is CASSLDSPYEQYF. DNA for the CDR3: TGTGCCAGCAGCCTCGACAGCCCCTACGAGCAGTACTTC.

The chain joins TRBV7-2 to TRBJ2-1; TRBD1 or TRBD2 may be the D gene (6 bases each). Germline CDR1 is SGHTA and CDR2 is FQGNSA. Between the trimmed V and J ends, which lost 3 bases and 6 bases, there was a span of 15 bases. The CDR3 consists of 15 residues. The chain's CDR3 is CASSFWDGGGNEQFF. The DNA of the CDR3 is TGTGCCAGCAGCTTTTGGGACGGAGGGGGCAATGAGCAGTTCTTC.